The rows below give T cell receptor beta chains drawn from one sample of a study of blood T cell repertoires in COVID-19. TCRdb's copy holds only in-frame clones and misses some; the assay was immunoSEQ multiplex PCR. The table shows 150,000 to 200,000 clones, with roughly 80% occurring only once. Sequenced: peripheral blood. The receptors come from a woman over 75 with acute or convalescent COVID-19. Each CDR3 is given with its conserved first and last residue. D genes are given only for firm matches. Size is omitted from some rows. Given values are once, few, many or a class for expanded clones.

d_call	clone_size	j_call	v_call	cdr3_aa	cdr3_nt
TRBD1	-	TRBJ1-3	TRBV2	CASSLSTGVGNTIYF	TGTGCCAGCAGCCTCTCGACAGGGGTCGGAAACACCATATATTTT
-	-	TRBJ2-1	TRBV11-3	CASSLVQGGEQFF	TGTGCCAGCAGCTTAGTCCAGGGCGGTGAGCAGTTCTTC
TRBD2	-	TRBJ2-5	TRBV5-1	CASCWAGGEETQYF	TGCGCCAGCTGTTGGGCGGGAGGTGAGGAGACCCAGTACTTC
-	-	TRBJ1-6	TRBV9	CASSVESVSYSPLHF	TGTGCCAGCAGCGTAGAAAGCGTTTCATATTCACCCCTCCACTTT
TRBD1	-	TRBJ1-1	TRBV19	CASSIGQGALNTEAFF	TGTGCCAGTAGTATAGGACAGGGGGCTCTGAACACTGAAGCTTTCTTT
TRBD1	-	TRBJ1-4	TRBV5-8	CASSLGDSLGEKLFF	TGTGCCAGCAGCTTAGGGGACAGCTTGGGTGAAAAACTGTTTTTT
TRBD2	-	TRBJ2-1	TRBV6-2/TRBV6-3	CGSSSRGNNEQFF	TGTGGTAGCAGTTCGCGGGGGAACAATGAGCAGTTCTTC
-	-	TRBJ2-7	TRBV5-6	CASSRRTLATNSYEQYF	TGTGCCAGCAGCCGTAGGACTCTTGCCACCAATTCCTACGAGCAGTACTTC
TRBD1	-	TRBJ2-2	TRBV6-5	CASSRDSLTGELFF	TGTGCCAGCAGTAGGGACAGTCTCACCGGGGAGCTGTTTTTT
-	few	TRBJ2-7	TRBV5-6	CASSPTVYSYEQYF	TGTGCCAGCAGCCCGACAGTTTACTCCTACGAGCAGTACTTC
TRBD1	-	TRBJ1-5	TRBV28	CASSWTGGNQPQHF	TGTGCCAGCAGTTGGACAGGGGGTAACCAGCCCCAGCATTTT
TRBD1	-	TRBJ2-2	TRBV6-5	CASRWGTGDSGELFF	TGTGCCAGCAGGTGGGGGACAGGCGATAGCGGGGAGCTGTTTTTT
-	many	TRBJ1-4	TRBV12-3/TRBV12-4	CASSLSEKLFF	TGTGCCAGCAGTCTGAGCGAAAAACTGTTTTTT
-	once	TRBJ1-4	TRBV11-3	CASSLNRVPTNEKLFF	TGTGCCAGCAGCTTAAACAGGGTACCAACTAATGAAAAACTGTTTTTT